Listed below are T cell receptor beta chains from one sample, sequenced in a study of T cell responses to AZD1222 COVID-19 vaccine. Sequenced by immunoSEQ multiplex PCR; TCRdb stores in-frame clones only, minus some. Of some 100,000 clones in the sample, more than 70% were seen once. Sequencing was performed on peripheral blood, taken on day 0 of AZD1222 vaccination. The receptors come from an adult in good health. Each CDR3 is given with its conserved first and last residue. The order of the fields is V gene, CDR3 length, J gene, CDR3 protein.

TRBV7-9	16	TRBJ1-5	CASSLDSYGGNQPQHF
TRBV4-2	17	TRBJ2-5	CASSHRTSGVTKETQYF
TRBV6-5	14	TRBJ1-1	CASSSGQLNTEAFF
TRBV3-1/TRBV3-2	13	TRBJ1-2	CASSQAEVYGYTF
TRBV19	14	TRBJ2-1	CATSVGGSNNEQFF
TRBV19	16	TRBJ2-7	CASSIGYESSSYEQYF
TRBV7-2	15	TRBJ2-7	CASTHPDGSSYEQYF
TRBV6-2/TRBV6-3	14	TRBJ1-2	CASSEDSNNYGYTF
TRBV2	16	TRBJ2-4	CASSRGGLTAKNIQYF
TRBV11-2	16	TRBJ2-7	CASRRLAGVNVYEQYF
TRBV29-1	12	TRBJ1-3	CSARVAGNTIYF
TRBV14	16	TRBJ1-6	CASRPTGTAYNSPLHF
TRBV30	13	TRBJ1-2	CAWSWGQYYGYTF
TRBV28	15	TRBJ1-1	CASYFGTGAGTEAFF
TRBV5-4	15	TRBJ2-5	CASSWKRQGEETQYF
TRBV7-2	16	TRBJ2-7	CASSLAGGGSSYEQYF